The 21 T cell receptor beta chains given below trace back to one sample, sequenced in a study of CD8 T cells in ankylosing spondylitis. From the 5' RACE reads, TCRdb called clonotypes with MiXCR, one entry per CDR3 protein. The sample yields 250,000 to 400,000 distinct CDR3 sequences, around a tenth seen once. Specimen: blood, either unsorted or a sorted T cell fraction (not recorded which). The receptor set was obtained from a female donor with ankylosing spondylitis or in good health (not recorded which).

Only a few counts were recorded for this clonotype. CDR3 protein: CSARGQLGAAPQHF. The CDR3 DNA is TGCAGTGCTAGAGGTCAGTTAGGGGCTGCGCCCCAGCATTTT. V gene TRBV20-1 combines with J gene TRBJ1-5; D is possibly TRBD1 (5 bases). The V end lost 1 base, the J end lost 9 bases, and 16 bases lay between the germline ends. From germline, CDR1 is DFQATT and CDR2 SNEGSKA (reference sequence). The CDR3 loop spans 14 amino acids.

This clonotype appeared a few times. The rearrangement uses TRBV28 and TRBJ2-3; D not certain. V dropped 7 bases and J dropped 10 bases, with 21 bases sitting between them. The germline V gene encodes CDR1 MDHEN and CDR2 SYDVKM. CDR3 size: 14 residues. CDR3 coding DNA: TGTGCCAGCACCTTGAGGCGGTCCCCATACTCGCAGTATTTT. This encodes CASTLRRSPYSQYF.

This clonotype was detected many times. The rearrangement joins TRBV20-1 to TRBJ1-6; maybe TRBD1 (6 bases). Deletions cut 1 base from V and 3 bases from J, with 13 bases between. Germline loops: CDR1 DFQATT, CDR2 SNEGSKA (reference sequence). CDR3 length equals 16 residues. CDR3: CSARAWGQIYNSPLHF. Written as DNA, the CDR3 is TGCAGTGCTAGAGCCTGGGGGCAGATCTATAATTCACCCCTCCACTTT.

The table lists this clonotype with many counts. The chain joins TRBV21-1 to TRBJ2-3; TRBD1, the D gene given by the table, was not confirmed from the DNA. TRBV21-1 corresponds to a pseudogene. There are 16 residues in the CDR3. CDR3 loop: CASSPRDRGRTDTQYF. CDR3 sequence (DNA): TGTGCCAGCAGCCCCCGGGACAGGGGGCGCACAGATACGCAGTATTTT.

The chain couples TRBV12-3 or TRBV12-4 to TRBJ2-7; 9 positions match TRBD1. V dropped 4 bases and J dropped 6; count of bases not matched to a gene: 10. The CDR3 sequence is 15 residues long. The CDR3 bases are TGTGCCAGCAGTTGGTCGGGACAGGGCCTCCGCGAGCAGTACTTC. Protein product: CASSWSGQGLREQYF.

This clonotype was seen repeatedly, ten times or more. CDR3 sequence: CAISEKTSGSSDTQYF. The DNA for the CDR3 is TGTGCCATCAGTGAGAAGACTAGCGGGAGCTCAGATACGCAGTATTTT. This chain joins TRBV10-3 and TRBJ2-3, with 12 bases identical to TRBD2. The CDR3 has 16 amino acids. The germline gives CDR1 ENHRY, CDR2 SYGVKD. V shed 2 bases, J shed 4 bases, and the junction held 4 bases outside the gene matches.

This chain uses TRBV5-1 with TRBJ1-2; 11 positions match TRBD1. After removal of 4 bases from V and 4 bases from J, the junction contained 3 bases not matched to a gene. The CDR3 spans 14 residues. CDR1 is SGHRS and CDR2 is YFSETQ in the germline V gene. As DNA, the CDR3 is TGCGCCAGCAGCCCTGGACAGGGGGCCTATGGCTACACCTTC. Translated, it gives CASSPGQGAYGYTF. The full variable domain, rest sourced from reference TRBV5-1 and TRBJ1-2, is KAGVTQTPRYLIKTRGQQVTLSCSPISGHRSVSWYQQTPGQGLQFLFEYFSETQRNKGNFPGRFSGRQFSNSRSEMNVSTLELGDSALYLCASSPGQGAYGYTFGSGTRLTVV.

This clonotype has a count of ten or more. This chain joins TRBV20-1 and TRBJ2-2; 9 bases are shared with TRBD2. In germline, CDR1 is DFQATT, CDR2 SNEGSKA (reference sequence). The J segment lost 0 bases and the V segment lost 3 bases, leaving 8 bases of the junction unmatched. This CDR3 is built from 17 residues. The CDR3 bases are TGCAGTGCTAGGTTACCGACTAGCGGAGCGAACACCGGGGAGCTGTTTTTT. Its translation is CSARLPTSGANTGELFF.

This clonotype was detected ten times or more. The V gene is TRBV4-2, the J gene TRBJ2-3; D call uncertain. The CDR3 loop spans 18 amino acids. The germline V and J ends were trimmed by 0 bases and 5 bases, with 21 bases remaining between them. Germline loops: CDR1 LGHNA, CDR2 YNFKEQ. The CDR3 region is CASSQDGDPRLSRDTQYF. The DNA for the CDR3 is TGTGCCAGCAGCCAAGATGGCGACCCTAGGCTCTCCAGAGATACGCAGTATTTT.

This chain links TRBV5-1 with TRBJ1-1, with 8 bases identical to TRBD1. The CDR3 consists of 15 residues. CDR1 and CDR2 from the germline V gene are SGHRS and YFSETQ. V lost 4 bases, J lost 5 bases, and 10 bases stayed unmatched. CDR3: CASSRNAGGITEAFF. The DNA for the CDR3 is TGCGCCAGCAGCCGAAATGCAGGGGGCATAACTGAAGCTTTCTTT.

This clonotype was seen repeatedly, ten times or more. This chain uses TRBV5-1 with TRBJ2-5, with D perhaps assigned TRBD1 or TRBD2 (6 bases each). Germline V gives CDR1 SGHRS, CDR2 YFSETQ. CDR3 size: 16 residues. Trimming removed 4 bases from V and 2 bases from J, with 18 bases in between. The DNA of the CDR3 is TGCGCCAGCAGCGGGGGCCTAGCCGGGAGACAAGAGACCCAGTACTTC. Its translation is CASSGGLAGRQETQYF.

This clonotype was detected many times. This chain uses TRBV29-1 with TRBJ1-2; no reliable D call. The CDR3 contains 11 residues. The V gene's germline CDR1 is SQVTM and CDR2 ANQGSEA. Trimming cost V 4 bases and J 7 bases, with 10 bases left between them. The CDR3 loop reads CSVVEGFGYTF. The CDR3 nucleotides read TGCAGCGTTGTCGAGGGTTTTGGCTACACCTTC.

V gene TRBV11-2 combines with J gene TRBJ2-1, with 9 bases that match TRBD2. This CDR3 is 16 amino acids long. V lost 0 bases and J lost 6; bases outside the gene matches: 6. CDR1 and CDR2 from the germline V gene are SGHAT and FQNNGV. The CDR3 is CASSLDWVAGVNEQFF. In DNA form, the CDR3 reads TGTGCCAGCAGCTTAGATTGGGTAGCGGGAGTCAATGAGCAGTTCTTC.

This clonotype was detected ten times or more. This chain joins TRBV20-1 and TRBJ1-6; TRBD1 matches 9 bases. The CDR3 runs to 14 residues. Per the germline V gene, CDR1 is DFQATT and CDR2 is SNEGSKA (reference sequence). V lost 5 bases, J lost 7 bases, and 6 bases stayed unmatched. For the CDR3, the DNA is TGCAGTGCTCAGCCACAGGGGGCAAATTCACCCCTCCACTTT. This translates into CSAQPQGANSPLHF.

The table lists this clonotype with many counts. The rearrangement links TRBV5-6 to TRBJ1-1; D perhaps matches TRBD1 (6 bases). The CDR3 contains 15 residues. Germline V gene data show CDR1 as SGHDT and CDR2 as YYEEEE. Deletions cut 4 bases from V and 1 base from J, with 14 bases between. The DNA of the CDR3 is TGTGCCAGCAGCCCCCGGACAGTTTCGAACACTGAAGCTTTCTTT. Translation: CASSPRTVSNTEAFF.

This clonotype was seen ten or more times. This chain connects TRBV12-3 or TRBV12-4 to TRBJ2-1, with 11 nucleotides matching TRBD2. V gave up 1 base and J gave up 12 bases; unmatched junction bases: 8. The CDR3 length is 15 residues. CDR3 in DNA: TGTGCCAGCAGTTTAGTAGGGACTAGCGGTGTAGGGCAGTTCTTC. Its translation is CASSLVGTSGVGQFF.

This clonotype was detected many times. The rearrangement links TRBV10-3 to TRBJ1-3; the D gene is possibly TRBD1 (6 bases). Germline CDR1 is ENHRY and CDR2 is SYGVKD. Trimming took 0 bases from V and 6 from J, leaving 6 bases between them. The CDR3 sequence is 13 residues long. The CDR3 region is CAISESGANTIYF. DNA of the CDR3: TGTGCCATCAGTGAGTCGGGGGCAAACACCATATATTTT.

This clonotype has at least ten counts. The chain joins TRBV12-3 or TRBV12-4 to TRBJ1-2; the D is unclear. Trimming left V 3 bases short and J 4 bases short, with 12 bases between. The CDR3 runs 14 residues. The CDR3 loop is CASSLTSPSYGYTF. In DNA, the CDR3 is TGTGCCAGCAGTTTGACGTCCCCATCCTATGGCTACACCTTC.

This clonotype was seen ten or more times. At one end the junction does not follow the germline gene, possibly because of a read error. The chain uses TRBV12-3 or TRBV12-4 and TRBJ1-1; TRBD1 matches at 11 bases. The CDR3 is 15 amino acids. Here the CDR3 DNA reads TGCGCCAGCAGCTTGGCCGGGACAGGGGGCACTGAAGCTTTCTTT. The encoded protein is CASSLAGTGGTEAFF.

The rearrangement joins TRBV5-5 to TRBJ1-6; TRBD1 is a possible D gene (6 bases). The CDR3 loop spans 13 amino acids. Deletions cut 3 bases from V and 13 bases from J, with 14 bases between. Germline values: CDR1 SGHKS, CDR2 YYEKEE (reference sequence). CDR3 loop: CASSSDRSSPLHF. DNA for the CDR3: TGTGCCAGCAGCTCGGACAGATCCTCGCCCCTCCACTTT.

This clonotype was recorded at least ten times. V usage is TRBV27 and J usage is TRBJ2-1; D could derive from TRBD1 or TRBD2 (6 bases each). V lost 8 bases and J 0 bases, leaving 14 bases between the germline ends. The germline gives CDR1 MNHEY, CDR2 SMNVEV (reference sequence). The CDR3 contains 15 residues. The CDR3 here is CASGIGGSSYNEQFF. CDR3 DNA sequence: TGTGCCAGCGGAATCGGGGGCAGCTCCTACAATGAGCAGTTCTTC.